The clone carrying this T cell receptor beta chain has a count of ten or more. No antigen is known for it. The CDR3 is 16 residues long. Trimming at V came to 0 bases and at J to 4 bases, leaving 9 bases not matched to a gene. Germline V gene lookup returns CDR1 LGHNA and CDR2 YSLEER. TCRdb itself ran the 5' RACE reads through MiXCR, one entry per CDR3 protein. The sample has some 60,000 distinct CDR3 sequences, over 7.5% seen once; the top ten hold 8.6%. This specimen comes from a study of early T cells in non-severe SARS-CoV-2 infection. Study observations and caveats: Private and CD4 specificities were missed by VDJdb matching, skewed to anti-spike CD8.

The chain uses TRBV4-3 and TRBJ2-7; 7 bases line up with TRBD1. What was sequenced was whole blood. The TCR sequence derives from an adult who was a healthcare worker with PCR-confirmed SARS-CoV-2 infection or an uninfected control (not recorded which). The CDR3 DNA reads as TGCGCCAGCAGCCAAGATAATTCGGGACAGTTATACGAGCAGTACTTC. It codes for CASSQDNSGQLYEQYF.